A selection of T cell receptor beta chains follows, all from one sample in a study of blood T cell repertoires in COVID-19. Some clones are missing from TCRdb's copy, which holds only in-frame ones; the method was immunoSEQ multiplex PCR. The table shows more than 200,000 clones, with approximately 90% occurring only once. The source material was PBMCs or T cells enriched from blood (not recorded which). The receptors were gathered from a woman younger than 45 with acute COVID-19. CDR3s include the opening cysteine and the closing phenylalanine or tryptophan. D genes are given only for firm matches. Where a row states a size, it is once, few, many or the class of an expanded clone; other rows omit it.

D,J,size,V,CDR3,DNA
-,TRBJ1-5,-,TRBV12-3/TRBV12-4,CASATGDQPQHF,TGTGCCAGCGCGACAGGTGATCAGCCCCAGCATTTT
-,TRBJ2-1,-,TRBV27,CASSETGNEQFF,TGTGCCAGCAGTGAAACAGGGAATGAGCAGTTCTTC
-,TRBJ1-1,-,TRBV7-8,CASSPREGVNTEAFF,TGTGCCAGCAGCCCCAGGGAGGGGGTGAACACTGAAGCTTTCTTT
TRBD2,TRBJ2-7,-,TRBV28,CASSQGLAGAPEQYF,TGTGCCAGCAGCCAGGGACTAGCGGGAGCCCCCGAGCAGTACTTC
TRBD1,TRBJ1-5,-,TRBV19,CASNLDRGSNQPQHF,TGTGCCAGTAACCTCGACAGGGGCAGCAATCAGCCCCAGCATTTT
-,TRBJ1-1,-,TRBV5-8,CASSLIGTSMNTEAFF,TGTGCCAGCAGCTTGATCGGGACAAGTATGAACACTGAAGCTTTCTTT
-,TRBJ1-5,-,TRBV2,CASTRVQGSGQPQHF,TGTGCCAGCACCAGGGTTCAGGGGTCGGGACAGCCCCAGCATTTT
-,TRBJ1-6,few,TRBV5-6,CASSPAPGRQGDNSPLHF,TGTGCCAGCAGCCCCGCCCCAGGGAGGCAAGGTGATAATTCACCCCTCCACTTT
-,TRBJ1-2,-,TRBV30,CAWTQTGFYTF,TGTGCCTGGACGCAAACAGGGTTCTACACCTTC
-,TRBJ1-6,-,TRBV28,CASSLWRVRSPLHF,TGTGCCAGCAGTTTATGGAGGGTTAGGTCACCCCTCCACTTT
-,TRBJ1-1,once,TRBV28,CASRSLMPGAEAFF,TGTGCCAGCAGATCGTTAATGCCTGGGGCCGAAGCTTTCTTT
TRBD2,TRBJ2-7,-,TRBV2,CASSGLAGPGYEQYF,TGTGCCAGCAGTGGACTAGCGGGCCCAGGCTACGAGCAGTACTTC
TRBD1,TRBJ1-5,-,TRBV19,CASSIPGQGARQPQHF,TGTGCCAGTAGTATCCCGGGACAGGGGGCTCGGCAGCCCCAGCATTTT